This T cell receptor (beta chain) was documented in a study of cytomegalovirus exposure and HLA in healthy donors. The PCR was carried out with 60 Vbeta primers and 13 Jbeta primers. Profiled with immunoSEQ multiplex PCR; TCRdb holds only in-frame clones, not every one. Among 120,000 or so clones listed, about 10% were seen once. Notes on the study in general: TCR beta sequences reportedly predicted most subjects' HLA-A and HLA-B alleles accurately. TCR beta V- and J-gene trimming, according to a later analysis, was linked to a missense DCLRE1C variant. An apparent linkage of common viral pathogens to several of the most significant clusters emerged in a later analysis.

A note on this clone: What it recognizes is unknown.

V was pared by 4 bases and J by 2 bases, with 12 bases between. Germline V lookup: CDR1 SGDLS, CDR2 YYNGEE. The CDR3 runs to 14 residues. This sequence was found in a woman aged 18-29 years in good health and CMV-seropositive. This chain uses TRBV9 with TRBJ1-1; D not certain. The specimen sequenced was PBMCs. CDR3 DNA: TGTGCCAGCAGCCCCCGGGATCATAACACTGAAGCTTTCTTT. It yields the protein CASSPRDHNTEAFF.